This T cell receptor beta chain was sequenced in a study of naive and memory T cell subsets. An oligonucleotide containing a UMI was ligated to the 3' end of TCR cDNA. This clonotype was recorded at least ten times. The V gene lost 0 bases and the J gene lost 0 bases, with 8 bases spanning the gap. CDR3 size: 15 residues. Germline V gene data show CDR1 as MNHEY and CDR2 as SVGAGI. Ligated cDNA underwent four rounds of PCR with nested alpha and beta constant region primers and SP2. Alpha and beta constant region primers primed reverse transcription for blood and skin samples. TCRdb itself ran the 5' RACE reads through MiXCR, one entry per CDR3 protein. The data contain about 62,000 distinct CDR3 sequences, less than 10% of them singletons.

This TCR was recovered from a female donor in good health. The chain carries TRBV6-5 and TRBJ1-1; D not resolved. Here the CDR3 DNA reads TGTGCCAGCAGTTACTCGAAGGAGTTGAACACTGAAGCTTTCTTT. Its protein product is CASSYSKELNTEAFF.